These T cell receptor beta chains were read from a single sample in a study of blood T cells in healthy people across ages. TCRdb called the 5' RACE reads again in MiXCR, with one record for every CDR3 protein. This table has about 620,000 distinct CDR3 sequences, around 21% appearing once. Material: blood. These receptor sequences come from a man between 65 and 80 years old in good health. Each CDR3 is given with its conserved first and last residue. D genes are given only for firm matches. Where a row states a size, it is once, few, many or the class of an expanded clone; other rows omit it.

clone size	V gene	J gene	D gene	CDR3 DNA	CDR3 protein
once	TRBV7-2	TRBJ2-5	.	TGTGCCAACAGCTTAGTAACGGAGATGGAGACCCAGTACTTC	CANSLVTEMETQYF
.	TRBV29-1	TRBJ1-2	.	TGCAGCGTTGAAGATGGGCCTCGGGCGAGCTACACCTTC	CSVEDGPRASYTF
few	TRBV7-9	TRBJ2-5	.	TGTGCCAGCAGCTTGACTCTCTCCCCAGAGACCCAGTACTTC	CASSLTLSPETQYF
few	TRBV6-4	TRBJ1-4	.	TGTGCCAGCAGCGCCAAAGGGGGTGAAAAACTGTTTTTT	CASSAKGGEKLFF
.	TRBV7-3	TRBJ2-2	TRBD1	TGTGCCAGCAGTACAGGGGGCAGTAGTACCGGGGAGCTGTTTTTT	CASSTGGSSTGELFF
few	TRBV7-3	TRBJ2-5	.	TGTGCCAGCAGCCCCAATTTTAGGGGAGAGACCCAGTACTTC	CASSPNFRGETQYF
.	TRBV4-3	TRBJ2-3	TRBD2	TGCGCCAGCAGCCCGACCGGACTAGCGGGTAGCACAGATACGCAGTATTTT	CASSPTGLAGSTDTQYF
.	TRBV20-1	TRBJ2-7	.	TGCAGTGCTAGGCGGACTGGAGATTTCAACGAGCAGTACTTC	CSARRTGDFNEQYF
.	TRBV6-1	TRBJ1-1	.	TGTGCCAGCAGTCCGCCGGGACTGGGGGCTTTCTTT	CASSPPGLGAFF
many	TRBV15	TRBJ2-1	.	TGTGCCACCAGCAGAGATAAGTATAATTCCTACAATGAGCAGTTCTTC	CATSRDKYNSYNEQFF
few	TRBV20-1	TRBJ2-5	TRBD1	TGCAGTGCTAGAGCGGACAGGGGCCTCCTCGAGGAGACCCAGTACTTC	CSARADRGLLEETQYF
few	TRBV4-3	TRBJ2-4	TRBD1	TGCGCCAGCAGCCCCGCCCTGGGGGACAGACAAAACATTCAGTACTTC	CASSPALGDRQNIQYF
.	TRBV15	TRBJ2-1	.	TGTGCCACCAGCAGAGAGCTCTGGGAGGACGGTGAGCAGTTCTTC	CATSRELWEDGEQFF
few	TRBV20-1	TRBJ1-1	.	TGCAGTGCTCAACGGACAGTCCTTGACGCTTTCTTT	CSAQRTVLDAFF
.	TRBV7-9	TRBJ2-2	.	TGTGCCAGCAGCTTCCCGGTTACCGGGGAGCTGTTTTTT	CASSFPVTGELFF
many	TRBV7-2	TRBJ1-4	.	TGTGCCAGCAGCTTAGGGGGGACGGCGAATGAAAAGCTGTTTTTT	CASSLGGTANEKLFF
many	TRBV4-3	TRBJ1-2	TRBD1	TGCGCCAGCAGCCAGGGACAGACATTAAATGGCTACACCTTC	CASSQGQTLNGYTF
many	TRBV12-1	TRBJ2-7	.	TGTGCCAGCAGCTTTGGGGACAGGGACTACGAGCAGTACTTC	CASSFGDRDYEQYF
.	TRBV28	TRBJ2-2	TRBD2	TGTGCCAGCACCGGGACTAGCGGGATGATCGGGGAGCTGTTTTTT	CASTGTSGMIGELFF
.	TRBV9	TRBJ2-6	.	TGTGCCAGCAGCAGAGCAGCCTCTGGGGCCAACGTCCTGACTTTC	CASSRAASGANVLTF
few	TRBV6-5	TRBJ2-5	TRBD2	TGTGCCAGCAGTTACGAGACTAGCGGGAGTCAAGAGACCCAGTACTTC	CASSYETSGSQETQYF
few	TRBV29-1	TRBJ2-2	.	TGCAGCGTGGGGGTTAGAATGGGTGAGACCGGGGAGCTGTTTTTT	CSVGVRMGETGELFF
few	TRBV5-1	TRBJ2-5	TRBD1	TGCGCCAGCAGCTCAACAGGGGGGCAGACCCAGTACTTC	CASSSTGGQTQYF
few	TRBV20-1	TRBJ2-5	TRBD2	TGCAGTGCTACCCCGAGACTAGCGGGGCAAGAGACCCAGTACTTC	CSATPRLAGQETQYF
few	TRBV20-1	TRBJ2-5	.	TGCAGTGCACGGGCGGGATCACAAGAGACCCAGTACTTC	CSARAGSQETQYF
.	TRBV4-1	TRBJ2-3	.	TGCGCCAGCAGCCAAGATCCGGCCCAGGATACGCAGTATTTT	CASSQDPAQDTQYF
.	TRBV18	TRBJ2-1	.	TGTGCCAGCTCACCGAGATCAGGGATCAATGAGCAGTTCTTC	CASSPRSGINEQFF